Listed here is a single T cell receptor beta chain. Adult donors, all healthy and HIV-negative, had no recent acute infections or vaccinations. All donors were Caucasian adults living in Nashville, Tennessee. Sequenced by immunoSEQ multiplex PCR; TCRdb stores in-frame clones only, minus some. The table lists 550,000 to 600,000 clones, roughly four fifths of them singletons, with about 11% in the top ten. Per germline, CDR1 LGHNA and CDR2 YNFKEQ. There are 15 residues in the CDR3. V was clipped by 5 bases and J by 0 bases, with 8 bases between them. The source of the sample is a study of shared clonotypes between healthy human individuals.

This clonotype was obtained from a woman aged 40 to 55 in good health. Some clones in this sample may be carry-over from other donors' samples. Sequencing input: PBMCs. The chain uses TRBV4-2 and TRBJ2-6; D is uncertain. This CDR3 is CASSSRDSGANVLTF. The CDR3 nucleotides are TGTGCCAGCAGCAGTAGGGACTCTGGGGCCAACGTCCTGACTTTC.